The following is a T cell receptor beta chain sequence with its context. The antigen is undetermined. This sample is drawn from a study of CXCR3-negative and CXCR3-positive naive CD8 T cells. Findings of the study overall: Naive CXCR3-negative cells resembled naive CXCR3-positive cells in TRBV-TRBJ usage; memory cells differed. CXCR3-positive naive cells had TRB CDR3s that were more hydrophobic than CXCR3-negative naive cells had.

Libraries of TRB cDNA were made by 5' RACE and carried UMIs. Using the 5' RACE reads, TCRdb records one entry per CDR3 protein without DNA. Across some 8,000 distinct CDR3 sequences, the top ten clones capture more than 2% of the sample. The origin of this receptor is a human donor in good health. Some clones in this sample may be carry-over from other donors' samples. The sequencing sample was made of naive CXCR3- CD8+ T cells from blood. Subset: CD45RO-CCR7+CD27+CD95- naive CD8+ T cells lacking CXCR3 (TNR3-).

This chain's CDR3 is CASTWEDSYEQYF. The V call is TRBV21-1, the J call TRBJ2-7. TRBV21-1 is a pseudogene. The CDR3 spans 13 residues.